These 26 T cell receptor beta chains share one sample of origin, sequenced in a study of blood T cell repertoires in COVID-19. Sequencing was performed with immunoSEQ multiplex PCR; in TCRdb, only in-frame clones are kept and a portion is missing. The profile covers 200,000 or so clones, with around 79% appearing a single time and roughly 17% taken by the ten largest. Source material: peripheral blood. The receptors derive from a man between 60 and 75 years old with active or convalescent COVID-19.

On this clone: The junction departs from the called germline gene at one end, perhaps through a read error. The same CDR3 is also encoded by other DNA sequences in this sample. The chain's CDR3 is CASSFGQLAFF. The CDR3 region has the DNA TGCGCCAGCAGTTTTGGGCAACTGGCTTTCTTT. The rearrangement uses TRBV27 and TRBJ1-1; D is ambiguous. CDR3 length: 11 residues. Germline CDR1 and CDR2: MNHEY and SMNVEV (reference sequence).

The V and J genes are TRBV5-6 and TRBJ1-5, with D maybe TRBD1 (5 bases). The CDR3 runs 15 residues. Trimming cost V 4 bases and J 4 bases, with 15 bases left between them. Germline V gene data show CDR1 as SGHDT and CDR2 as YYEEEE. The CDR3 reads CASSHLRDSNQPQHF. CDR3 nucleotides: TGTGCCAGCAGCCACCTCCGGGACTCTAATCAGCCCCAGCATTTT.

This chain links TRBV7-3 with TRBJ2-7; TRBD1 agrees at 7 bases. Trimming cost V 4 bases and J 2 bases; bases outside gene matches: 8. The length of the CDR3 is 15 residues. CDR1 and CDR2 (germline): SGHTA, FQGTGA. In DNA form, the CDR3 reads TGTGCCAGCAGCTCCGGGAAGAGGGGGCCCTACGAGCAGTACTTC. Protein: CASSSGKRGPYEQYF.

This clone turned up a few times. V usage is TRBV29-1 and J usage is TRBJ1-3; D is ambiguous. CDR3 size: 11 residues. V was shortened by 2 bases and J by 8 bases, with 7 bases between the two germline ends. The germline gives CDR1 SQVTM, CDR2 ANQGSEA. The DNA for the CDR3 is TGCAGCGTTGAACGGGGAGACACCATATATTTT. Its translation: CSVERGDTIYF.

The chain recombines TRBV5-6 with TRBJ1-6, with unresolved D. Germline V gene sequence: CDR1 SGHDT, CDR2 YYEEEE. The CDR3 runs to 14 residues. V lost 4 bases to trimming and J lost 8 bases, with 13 bases between them. The DNA for the CDR3 is TGTGCCAGCAGCGTGGGAGGGTTTGATTCACCCCTCCACTTT. It specifies CASSVGGFDSPLHF.

This chain connects TRBV2 to TRBJ2-1; possibly TRBD2 for D (5 bases). CDR3 length equals 15 residues. Per the germline V gene, CDR1 is SNHLY and CDR2 is FYNNEI. Trimming removed 4 bases from V and 1 base from J, with 11 bases in between. CDR3 sequence reads: CASSVMSGSYNEQFF. The CDR3 DNA follows: TGTGCCAGCAGTGTTATGAGCGGATCCTACAATGAGCAGTTCTTC.

V is TRBV15 and J is TRBJ2-7; 15 nucleotides line up with TRBD2. V was clipped by 3 bases and J by 4 bases; unmatched bases: 10. The CDR3 is 18 amino acids. The germline V gene encodes CDR1 LNHNV and CDR2 YYDKDF (reference sequence). This chain's CDR3 is CATSREGLAGGTHYEQYF. Here the CDR3 DNA reads TGTGCCACCAGCAGGGAGGGACTAGCGGGAGGCACCCATTACGAGCAGTACTTC.

V usage is TRBV7-6 and J usage is TRBJ1-4; 11 bases fit TRBD1. Germline values: CDR1 SGHVS, CDR2 FNYEAQ. The CDR3 sequence is 16 residues long. J gave up 7 bases and V 1 base, and 5 bases lay outside the gene matches. The CDR3 loop is CASSLVSGTGGEKLFF. The CDR3 DNA sequence: TGTGCCAGCAGCTTAGTGTCGGGGACAGGGGGTGAAAAACTGTTTTTT.

This chain joins TRBV29-1 and TRBJ1-2, with TRBD1 identical over 8 bases. There are 15 residues in the CDR3. Germline CDR1 SQVTM, CDR2 ANQGSEA. The trim removed 5 bases at V and 2 bases at J, leaving 10 bases unmatched. CDR3 in amino acids: CSVRRAGGANYGYTF. CDR3 in DNA: TGCAGCGTTAGAAGGGCAGGGGGCGCCAACTATGGCTACACCTTC.

J is TRBJ1-5 and V is TRBV18; the D gene is possibly TRBD1 (5 bases). CDR3 length: 15 residues. Per germline, CDR1 KGHSH and CDR2 LQKENI. V was trimmed by 2 bases and J by 4 bases, leaving 12 bases between them. In nucleotides, the CDR3 is TGTGCCAGCTCACCAGGGGGGGGTGGTAATCAGCCCCAGCATTTT. Amino acids: CASSPGGGGNQPQHF.

DNA of the CDR3: TGTGCCAGCAGCTCAGGGGTGAATCAGCCCCAGCATTTT. It specifies CASSSGVNQPQHF. The rearrangement joins TRBV5-6 to TRBJ1-5; D perhaps matches TRBD1 (6 bases). The CDR3 spans 13 residues. Trimming pared 3 bases from V and 4 bases from J, leaving 8 bases between. Germline CDR1 is SGHDT and CDR2 is YYEEEE.

This clone was detected a few times. V and J are TRBV2 and TRBJ2-1, with 9 nucleotides matching TRBD2. Unmatched junction bases numbered 2, after V lost 0 bases and J lost 2 bases. From germline, CDR1 is SNHLY and CDR2 FYNNEI. CDR3 length: 16 residues. CDR3 nucleotide sequence: TGTGCCAGCAGTGAAGCAGCGGGAGGTACCTACAATGAGCAGTTCTTC. This encodes CASSEAAGGTYNEQFF. Full variable domain (outside the CDR3, taken from reference TRBV2 and TRBJ2-1): EPEVTQTPSHQVTQMGQEVILRCVPISNHLYFYWYRQILGQKVEFLVSFYNNEISEKSEIFDDQFSVERPDGSNFTLKIRSTKLEDSAMYFCASSEAAGGTYNEQFFGPGTRLTVL.

V is TRBV6-6 and J is TRBJ2-5; 9 bases match TRBD1. CDR3 length: 13 amino acids. Germline-derived CDR1 and CDR2 are MNHNY and SVGAGI (reference sequence). V lost 5 bases to trimming and J lost 4 bases; unmatched junction nucleotides: 2. The CDR3 region is CASSQTGGETQYF. In DNA form, the CDR3 reads TGTGCCAGCAGTCAGACAGGGGGAGAGACCCAGTACTTC.

The rearrangement joins TRBV7-2 to TRBJ2-5; 12 nucleotides agree with TRBD2. Unmatched junction bases numbered 9, after V lost 5 bases and J lost 5 bases. The CDR3 consists of 16 residues. The germline V gene encodes CDR1 SGHTA and CDR2 FQGNSA. The CDR3 is CASSPVLAGGGETQYF. CDR3 sequence (DNA): TGTGCCAGCAGCCCCGTCCTAGCGGGAGGGGGGGAGACCCAGTACTTC.

The chain joins TRBV4-1 to TRBJ1-3; D unclear. The CDR3 spans 16 residues. Trimming took 3 bases from V and 0 from J, leaving 12 bases between them. Per the germline V gene, CDR1 is MGHRA and CDR2 is YSYEKL. This chain's CDR3 is CASSQLGESSGNTIYF. The CDR3 DNA reads as TGCGCCAGCAGCCAGCTAGGAGAAAGCTCTGGAAACACCATATATTTT.

The CDR3 protein is CASSSQPQGGNTEAFF. The CDR3 DNA follows: TGCGCCAGCAGCTCCCAACCACAGGGGGGGAACACTGAAGCTTTCTTT. The rearrangement joins TRBV5-1 to TRBJ1-1; 8 bases are shared with TRBD1. Germline V gene lookup returns CDR1 SGHRS and CDR2 YFSETQ. The CDR3 covers 16 residues. V shed 3 bases and J 1 base; nucleotides not matched to a gene: 8. Supplemented by reference TRBV5-1 and TRBJ1-1, the full variable domain reads KAGVTQTPRYLIKTRGQQVTLSCSPISGHRSVSWYQQTPGQGLQFLFEYFSETQRNKGNFPGRFSGRQFSNSRSEMNVSTLELGDSALYLCASSSQPQGGNTEAFFGQGTRLTVV.

This clone was detected once. V and J are TRBV3-1 (or the pseudogene TRBV3-2) and TRBJ2-1; 14 nucleotides align to TRBD2. CDR3 size: 16 residues. CDR1 and CDR2 (germline): LGHDT, YNNKEL (reference sequence). The V segment lost 3 bases and the J segment 6 bases; nucleotides outside the gene matches: 4. The CDR3 loop reads CASSHPTSGRANEQFF. The CDR3 DNA reads TGTGCCAGCAGCCACCCGACTAGCGGGAGGGCCAATGAGCAGTTCTTC.

The V gene is TRBV12-3 or TRBV12-4, the J gene TRBJ2-2, with unresolved D. V shed 10 bases and J shed 6 bases, with 15 bases lying between them. The CDR3 runs to 13 residues. CDR3 bases: TGTGCCACTTTGATTGGGCGCGCCGGGGAGCTGTTTTTT. Translating it yields CATLIGRAGELFF.

V gene TRBV7-9 combines with J gene TRBJ2-3, with D possibly matching TRBD1 (6 bases). Between the trimmed V and J ends, which lost 4 bases and 5 bases, there was a span of 10 bases. From germline, CDR1 is SEHNR and CDR2 FQNEAQ (reference sequence). This CDR3 region has 13 residues. CDR3 protein: CASSWPGVDTQYF. DNA of the CDR3: TGTGCCAGCAGCTGGCCAGGGGTAGATACGCAGTATTTT.

The chain couples TRBV9 to TRBJ1-6; no firm D call. This CDR3 spans 20 amino acids. Germline CDR1 reads SGDLS; CDR2 reads YYNGEE. V lost 6 bases and J 7 bases, leaving 32 bases between the germline ends. The CDR3 loop reads CASTTRLLEGDTRTNSPLHF. The CDR3 nucleotides read TGTGCCAGCACCACACGGCTTCTTGAGGGCGACACCCGGACGAATTCACCCCTCCACTTT.

On this clone: The junction shows a germline mismatch at one end, possibly a read error. The gene calls are TRBV7-2 and TRBJ2-2; 10 bases line up with TRBD2. CDR1 SGHTA and CDR2 FQGNSA come from the germline V gene. The CDR3 is 15 residues long. The CDR3 region has the DNA TGTGCCAGCAGCCTAGCGGGAGCTAAGTCCGGGGAGCTGTTTTTT. This encodes CASSLAGAKSGELFF.

This chain links TRBV6-5 with TRBJ1-5, with D perhaps TRBD1 (5 bases). Trimming took 6 bases from V and 2 from J, leaving 14 bases between them. CDR3 length: 15 amino acids. Germline loops: CDR1 MNHEY, CDR2 SVGAGI. Written as DNA, the CDR3 is TGTGCCAGCAGCCCAGACACGGGGGGCAATCAGCCCCAGCATTTT. It translates to CASSPDTGGNQPQHF.

The rearrangement uses TRBV4-2 and TRBJ2-7; 10 nucleotides align to TRBD2. The ends lost 1 base at V and 0 bases at J; junction bases unmatched: 0. The CDR3 totals 15 residues. Germline V lookup: CDR1 LGHNA, CDR2 YNFKEQ. Here the CDR3 DNA reads TGTGCCAGCAGCCAAGGACTAGCGGGCTCCTACGAGCAGTACTTC. Translated: CASSQGLAGSYEQYF.

The chain links TRBV2 to TRBJ1-2; no reliable D call. Germline V gene data show CDR1 as SNHLY and CDR2 as FYNNEI. This CDR3 has 13 residues. V was shortened by 4 bases and J by 8 bases, with 14 bases between the two germline ends. This chain's CDR3 is CASSGAQLGGYTF. In DNA form, the CDR3 reads TGTGCCAGCAGTGGTGCCCAACTAGGCGGCTACACCTTC. Variable domain in full (rest from reference TRBV2 and TRBJ1-2): EPEVTQTPSHQVTQMGQEVILRCVPISNHLYFYWYRQILGQKVEFLVSFYNNEISEKSEIFDDQFSVERPDGSNFTLKIRSTKLEDSAMYFCASSGAQLGGYTFGSGTRLTVV.

The chain carries TRBV9 and TRBJ1-4, with D possibly matching TRBD1 (6 bases). V was pared by 4 bases and J by 0 bases, with 13 bases between. CDR3 length: 16 residues. Per germline, CDR1 SGDLS and CDR2 YYNGEE. The chain's CDR3 is CASSPQGGATNEKLFF. As DNA, the CDR3 is TGTGCCAGCAGCCCCCAAGGGGGGGCAACTAATGAAAAACTGTTTTTT. Drawing the rest from reference TRBV9 and TRBJ1-4, the complete variable domain is DSGVTQTPKHLITATGQRVTLRCSPRSGDLSVYWYQQSLDQGLQFLIQYYNGEERAKGNILERFSAQQFPDLHSELNLSSLELGDSALYFCASSPQGGATNEKLFFGSGTQLSVL.

This clone turned up a few times. The rearrangement links TRBV18 to TRBJ1-5; 10 nucleotides match TRBD1. Per germline, CDR1 KGHSH and CDR2 LQKENI. The V segment lost 6 bases and the J segment 5 bases; nucleotides outside the gene matches: 1. The CDR3 length is 13 residues. The DNA of the CDR3 is TGTGCCAGCTCTGGGACAGGGGATCAGCCCCAGCATTTT. Translated: CASSGTGDQPQHF.